This TCR beta chain appears in the sequencing data of a study of control samples from healthy donors and cancer patients (dated by TCRdb to 2020 to 2021). From cysteine to phenylalanine, the CDR3 is 12 amino acids long. Left in the record is the CDR3 DNA by itself, 36 bases read in frame from the first base. Per the germline V gene (reference sequence), GTSNPN is the CDR1 and SVGIG is the CDR2. In regard to this clone: Its cognate antigen has yet to be identified. There are no base qualities to consult, and no much larger clone falls within one base.

Libraries were built with the immunoSEQ multiplex PCR assay. The source is immuneACCESS, and TCRdb retained only in-frame sequences with V and J called. Part of the clones is not carried over; for the studies checked, unresolved V genes explain less than half of this, and the remainder is unexplained. In all, the sample holds under 200,000 clones, and 88% of those were seen once. Under 5% of the sample is held by the ten biggest clonotypes. The source of this sequence is a woman in her twenties or thirties in good health. The sequencing sample was made of blood. The V and J genes are TRBV30 and TRBJ1-1, and TRBD1 matches 11 of the central bases. The bases are TGTGCTTCCTTGGGACAGGGGGCTGAAGCTTTCTTT. Translated, it reads CASLGQGAEAFF. Reference TRBV30 and TRBJ1-1 genes cover what lies past the CDR3, so the full variable domain is SQTIHQWPATLVQPVGSPLSLECTVEGTSNPNLYWYRQAAGRGLQLLFYSVGIGQISSEVPQNLSASRPQDRQFILSSKKLLLSDSGFYLCASLGQGAEAFFGQGTRLTVV.